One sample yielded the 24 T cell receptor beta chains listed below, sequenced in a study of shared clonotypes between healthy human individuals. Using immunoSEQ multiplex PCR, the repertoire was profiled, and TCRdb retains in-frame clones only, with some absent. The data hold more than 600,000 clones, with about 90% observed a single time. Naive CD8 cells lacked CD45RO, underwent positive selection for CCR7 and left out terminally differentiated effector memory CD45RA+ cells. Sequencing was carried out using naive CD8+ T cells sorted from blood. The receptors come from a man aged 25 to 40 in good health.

This chain's CDR3 is CASSPQDDNTEAFF. As DNA, the CDR3 is TGTGCCAGCAGCCCGCAGGATGACAACACTGAAGCTTTCTTT. The chain uses TRBV9 and TRBJ1-1; D unclear. CDR1 and CDR2 (germline): SGDLS, YYNGEE. This CDR3 region has 14 residues. Trimming removed 4 bases at V and 2 bases at J, with 12 bases between.

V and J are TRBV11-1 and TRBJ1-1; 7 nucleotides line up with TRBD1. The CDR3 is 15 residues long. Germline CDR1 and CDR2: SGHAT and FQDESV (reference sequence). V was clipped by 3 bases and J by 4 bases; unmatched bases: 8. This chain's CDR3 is CASSFGTGAGTEAFF. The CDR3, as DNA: TGTGCCAGCAGCTTCGGTACAGGGGCGGGCACTGAAGCTTTCTTT.

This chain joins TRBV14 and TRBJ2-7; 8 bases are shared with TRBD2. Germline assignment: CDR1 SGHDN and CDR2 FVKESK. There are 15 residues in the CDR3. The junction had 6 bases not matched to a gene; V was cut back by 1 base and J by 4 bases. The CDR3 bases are TGTGCCAGCAGCCAAGGTAGCGGGATTGGGTACGAGCAGTACTTC. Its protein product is CASSQGSGIGYEQYF.

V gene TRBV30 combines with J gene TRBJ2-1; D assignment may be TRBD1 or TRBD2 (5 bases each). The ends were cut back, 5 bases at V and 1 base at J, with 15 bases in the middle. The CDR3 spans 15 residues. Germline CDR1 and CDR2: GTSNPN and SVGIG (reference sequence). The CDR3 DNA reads TGTGCCTGGTATCCGGGGCTCGGGTCCTACAATGAGCAGTTCTTC. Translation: CAWYPGLGSYNEQFF.

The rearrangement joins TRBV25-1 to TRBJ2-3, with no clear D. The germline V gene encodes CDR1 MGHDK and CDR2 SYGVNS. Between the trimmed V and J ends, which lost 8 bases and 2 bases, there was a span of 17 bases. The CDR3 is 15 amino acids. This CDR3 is CASGRWGLVTDTQYF. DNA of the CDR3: TGTGCCAGCGGTCGATGGGGTCTTGTCACAGATACGCAGTATTTT.

The CDR3, as DNA: TGTGCCAGTAGTATTTCTCGGTTCAGGGGAAGCACCGGGGAGCTGTTTTTT. Residues: CASSISRFRGSTGELFF. This chain joins TRBV19 and TRBJ2-2; weak D call: TRBD1 (6 bases). The V end lost 3 bases, the J end lost 4 bases, and 18 bases lay between the germline ends. The CDR3 sequence is 17 residues long. Germline V gene data show CDR1 as LNHDA and CDR2 as SQIVND (reference sequence). Variable domain in full (rest from reference TRBV19 and TRBJ2-2): DGGITQSPKYLFRKEGQNVTLSCEQNLNHDAMYWYRQDPGQGLRLIYYSQIVNDFQKGDIAEGYSVSREKKESFPLTVTSAQKNPTAFYLCASSISRFRGSTGELFFGEGSRLTVL.

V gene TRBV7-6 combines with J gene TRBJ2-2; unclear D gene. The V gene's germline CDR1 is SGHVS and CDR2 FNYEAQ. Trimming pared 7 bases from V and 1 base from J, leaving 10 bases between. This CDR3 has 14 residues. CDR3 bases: TGTGCCAGCACTCGAGGCGGGAACACCGGGGAGCTGTTTTTT. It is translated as CASTRGGNTGELFF.

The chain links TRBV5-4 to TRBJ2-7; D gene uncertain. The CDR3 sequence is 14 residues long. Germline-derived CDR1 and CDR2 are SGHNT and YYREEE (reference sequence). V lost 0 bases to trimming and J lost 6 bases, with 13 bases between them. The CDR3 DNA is TGTGCCAGCAGCTTGGCCTGGTCGAGCCCCGAGCAGTACTTC. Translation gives CASSLAWSSPEQYF.

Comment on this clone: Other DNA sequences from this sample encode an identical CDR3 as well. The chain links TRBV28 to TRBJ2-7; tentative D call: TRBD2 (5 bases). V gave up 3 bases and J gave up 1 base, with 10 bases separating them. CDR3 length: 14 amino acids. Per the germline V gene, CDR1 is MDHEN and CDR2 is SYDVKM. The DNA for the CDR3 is TGTGCCAGCAGTTTTAGAGGGCTTTCCTACGAGCAGTACTTC. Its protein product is CASSFRGLSYEQYF.

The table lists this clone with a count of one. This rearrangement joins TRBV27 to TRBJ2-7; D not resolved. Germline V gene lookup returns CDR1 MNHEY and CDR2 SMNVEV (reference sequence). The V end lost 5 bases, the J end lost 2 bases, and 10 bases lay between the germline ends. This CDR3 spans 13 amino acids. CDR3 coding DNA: TGTGCCAGCAGTCCCCTCCGGGCCTACGAGCAGTACTTC. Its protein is CASSPLRAYEQYF.

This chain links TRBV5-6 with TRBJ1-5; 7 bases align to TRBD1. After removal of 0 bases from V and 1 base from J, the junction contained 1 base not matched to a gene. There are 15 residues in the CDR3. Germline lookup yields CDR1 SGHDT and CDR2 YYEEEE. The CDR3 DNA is TGTGCCAGCAGCTTGGGCAGGGGGAGCAATCAGCCCCAGCATTTT. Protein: CASSLGRGSNQPQHF.

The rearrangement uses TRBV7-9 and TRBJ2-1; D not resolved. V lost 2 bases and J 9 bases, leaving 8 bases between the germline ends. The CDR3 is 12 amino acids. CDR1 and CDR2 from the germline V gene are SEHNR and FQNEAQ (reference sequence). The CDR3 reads CASSLMTFEQFF. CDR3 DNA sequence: TGTGCCAGCAGCTTAATGACTTTTGAGCAGTTCTTC.

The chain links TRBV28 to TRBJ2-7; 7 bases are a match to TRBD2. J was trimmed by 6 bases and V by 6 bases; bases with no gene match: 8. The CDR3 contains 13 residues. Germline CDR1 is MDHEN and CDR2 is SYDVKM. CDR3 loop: CASSPGLGGEQYF. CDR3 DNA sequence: TGTGCCAGCAGCCCCGGACTAGGCGGCGAGCAGTACTTC.

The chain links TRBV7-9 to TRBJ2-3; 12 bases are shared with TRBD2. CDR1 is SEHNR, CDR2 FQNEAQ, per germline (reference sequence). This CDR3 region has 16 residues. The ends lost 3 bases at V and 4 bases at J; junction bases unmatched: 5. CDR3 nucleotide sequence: TGTGCCAGCAGCTTCTTGGCTAGCGGGAGGGCAGATACGCAGTATTTT. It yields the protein CASSFLASGRADTQYF.

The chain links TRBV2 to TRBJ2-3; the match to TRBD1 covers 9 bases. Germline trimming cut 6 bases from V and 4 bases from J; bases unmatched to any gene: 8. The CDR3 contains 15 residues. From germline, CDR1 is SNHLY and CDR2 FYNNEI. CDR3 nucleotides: TGTGCCAGCAGAGCCCGGACAGGGGCCCCAGATACGCAGTATTTT. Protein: CASRARTGAPDTQYF.

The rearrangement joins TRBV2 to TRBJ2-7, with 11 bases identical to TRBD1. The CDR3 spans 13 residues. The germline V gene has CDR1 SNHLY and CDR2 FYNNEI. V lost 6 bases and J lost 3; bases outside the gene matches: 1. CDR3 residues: CASRGQGVYEQYF. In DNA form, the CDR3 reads TGTGCCAGCAGGGGACAGGGGGTCTACGAGCAGTACTTC.

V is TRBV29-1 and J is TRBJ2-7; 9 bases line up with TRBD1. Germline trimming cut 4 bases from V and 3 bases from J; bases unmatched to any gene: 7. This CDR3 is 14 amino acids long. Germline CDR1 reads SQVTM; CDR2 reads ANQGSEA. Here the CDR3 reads CSVVGTGKLYEQYF. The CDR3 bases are TGCAGCGTTGTCGGGACAGGGAAACTCTACGAGCAGTACTTC.

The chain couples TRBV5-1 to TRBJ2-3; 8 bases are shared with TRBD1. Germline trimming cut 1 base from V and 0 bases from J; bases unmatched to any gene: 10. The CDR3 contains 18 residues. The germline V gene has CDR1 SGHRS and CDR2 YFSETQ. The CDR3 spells CASSLLVNRQGSTDTQYF. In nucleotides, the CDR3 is TGCGCCAGCAGCTTGTTGGTGAACCGACAGGGGAGCACAGATACGCAGTATTTT.

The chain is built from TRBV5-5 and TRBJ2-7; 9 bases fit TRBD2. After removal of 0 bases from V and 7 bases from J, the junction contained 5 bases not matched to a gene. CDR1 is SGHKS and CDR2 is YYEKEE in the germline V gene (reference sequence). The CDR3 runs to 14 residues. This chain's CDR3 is CASSLGREGWEQYF. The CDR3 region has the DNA TGTGCCAGCAGCTTGGGGCGGGAGGGATGGGAGCAGTACTTC. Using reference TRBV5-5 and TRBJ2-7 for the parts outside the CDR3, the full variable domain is DAGVTQSPTHLIKTRGQQVTLRCSPISGHKSVSWYQQVLGQGPQFIFQYYEKEERGRGNFPDRFSARQFPNYSSELNVNALLLGDSALYLCASSLGREGWEQYFGPGTRLTVT.

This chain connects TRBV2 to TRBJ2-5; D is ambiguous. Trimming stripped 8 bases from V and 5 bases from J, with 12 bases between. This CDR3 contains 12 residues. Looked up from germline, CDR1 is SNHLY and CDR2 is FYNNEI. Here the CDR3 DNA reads TGTGCCAGCCTGGAGTCAGGCGAGACCCAGTACTTC. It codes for CASLESGETQYF.

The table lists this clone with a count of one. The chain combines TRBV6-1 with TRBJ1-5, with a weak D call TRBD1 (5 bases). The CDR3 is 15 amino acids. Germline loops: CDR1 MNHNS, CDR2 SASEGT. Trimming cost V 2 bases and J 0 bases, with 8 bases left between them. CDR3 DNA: TGTGCCAGCAGTGAATATAGGGGTAGCAATCAGCCCCAGCATTTT. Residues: CASSEYRGSNQPQHF.

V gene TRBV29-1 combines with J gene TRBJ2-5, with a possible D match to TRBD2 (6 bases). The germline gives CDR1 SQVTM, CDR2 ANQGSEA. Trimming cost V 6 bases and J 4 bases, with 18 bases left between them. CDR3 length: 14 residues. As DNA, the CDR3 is TGCAGCGTCACACGGTCCGGGGGTGCAGAGACCCAGTACTTC. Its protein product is CSVTRSGGAETQYF.

Here the CDR3 reads CASSPGKAPQYF. The CDR3, as DNA: TGTGCCAGCAGCCCCGGGAAGGCCCCCCAGTACTTC. V gene TRBV5-6 combines with J gene TRBJ2-5; possible D gene TRBD2, 5 bases. CDR1 is SGHDT and CDR2 is YYEEEE in the germline V gene. Trimming took off 4 bases at V and 9 bases at J, with 13 bases between the two ends. The CDR3 runs to 12 residues.

As DNA, the CDR3 is TGTGCCAGCAGCTTAGGGCCGCTCGAGATTTATAGCAATCAGCCCCAGCATTTT. Encoded protein: CASSLGPLEIYSNQPQHF. The rearrangement joins TRBV5-5 to TRBJ1-5; D is unclear. V lost 2 bases and J lost 0, with 18 bases in between. Germline V gene lookup returns CDR1 SGHKS and CDR2 YYEKEE (reference sequence). CDR3 length: 18 residues. Full variable domain (rest looked up from reference TRBV5-5 and TRBJ1-5): DAGVTQSPTHLIKTRGQQVTLRCSPISGHKSVSWYQQVLGQGPQFIFQYYEKEERGRGNFPDRFSARQFPNYSSELNVNALLLGDSALYLCASSLGPLEIYSNQPQHFGDGTRLSIL.